This TCR beta chain was obtained from a study of blood T cell repertoires in COVID-19. Sequenced by immunoSEQ multiplex PCR; TCRdb stores in-frame clones only, minus some. The sample has 250,000 to 300,000 clones, around 89% seen once. Germline CDR1 reads MNHEY; CDR2 reads SVGEGT. The CDR3 length is 15 residues. Trimming removed 2 bases at V and 1 base at J, with 12 bases between. The chain carries TRBV6-2 or TRBV6-3 and TRBJ2-7; D is undetermined. Input material: peripheral blood. The receptor comes from a woman aged 60-70 years with acute or convalescent COVID-19. The CDR3 is CASSYAVAISYEQYF. CDR3 nucleotides: TGTGCCAGCAGTTACGCGGTAGCCATTTCCTACGAGCAGTACTTC.